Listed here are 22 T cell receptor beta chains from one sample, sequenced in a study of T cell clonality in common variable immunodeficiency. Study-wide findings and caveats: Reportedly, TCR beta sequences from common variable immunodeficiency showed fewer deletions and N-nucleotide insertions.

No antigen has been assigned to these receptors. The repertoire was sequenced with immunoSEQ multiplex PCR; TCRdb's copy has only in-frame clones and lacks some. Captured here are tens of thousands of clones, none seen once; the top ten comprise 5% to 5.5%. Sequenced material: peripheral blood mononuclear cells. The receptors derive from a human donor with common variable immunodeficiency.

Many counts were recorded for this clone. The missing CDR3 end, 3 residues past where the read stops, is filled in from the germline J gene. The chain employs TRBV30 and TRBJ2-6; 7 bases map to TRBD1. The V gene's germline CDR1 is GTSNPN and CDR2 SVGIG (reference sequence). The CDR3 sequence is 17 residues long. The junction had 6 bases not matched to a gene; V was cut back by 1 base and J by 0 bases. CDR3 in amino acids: CAWSDRGYSSGANVLTF. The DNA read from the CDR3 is TGTGCCTGGAGTGACAGGGGTTATTCCTCTGGGGCCAACGTC. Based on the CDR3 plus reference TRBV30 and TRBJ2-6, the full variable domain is SQTIHQWPATLVQPVGSPLSLECTVEGTSNPNLYWYRQAAGRGLQLLFYSVGIGQISSEVPQNLSASRPQDRQFILSSKKLLLSDSGFYLCAWSDRGYSSGANVLTFGAGSRLTVL.

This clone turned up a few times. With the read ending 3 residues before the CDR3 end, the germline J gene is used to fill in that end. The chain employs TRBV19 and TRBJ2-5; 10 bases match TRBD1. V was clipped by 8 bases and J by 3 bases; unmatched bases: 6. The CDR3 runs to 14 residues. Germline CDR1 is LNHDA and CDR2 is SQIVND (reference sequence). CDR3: CASSDRGRKETQYF. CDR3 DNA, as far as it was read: TGTGCCAGTTCGGACAGGGGGAGGAAAGAGACC.

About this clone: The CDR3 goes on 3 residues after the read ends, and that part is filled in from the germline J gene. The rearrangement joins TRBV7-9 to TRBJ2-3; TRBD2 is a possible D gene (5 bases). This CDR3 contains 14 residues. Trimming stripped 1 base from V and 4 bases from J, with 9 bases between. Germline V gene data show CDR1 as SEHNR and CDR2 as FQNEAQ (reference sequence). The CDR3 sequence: CASSLVSVADTQYF. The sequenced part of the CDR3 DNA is TGTGCCAGCAGCTTAGTTAGCGTGGCAGATACG.

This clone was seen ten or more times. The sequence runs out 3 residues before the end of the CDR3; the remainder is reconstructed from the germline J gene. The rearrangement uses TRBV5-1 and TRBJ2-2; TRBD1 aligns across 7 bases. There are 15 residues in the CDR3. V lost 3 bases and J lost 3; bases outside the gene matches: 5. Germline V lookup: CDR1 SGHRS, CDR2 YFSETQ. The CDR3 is CASSWTDRDTGELFF. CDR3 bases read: TGCGCCAGCAGCTGGACCGACAGGGACACCGGGGAG.

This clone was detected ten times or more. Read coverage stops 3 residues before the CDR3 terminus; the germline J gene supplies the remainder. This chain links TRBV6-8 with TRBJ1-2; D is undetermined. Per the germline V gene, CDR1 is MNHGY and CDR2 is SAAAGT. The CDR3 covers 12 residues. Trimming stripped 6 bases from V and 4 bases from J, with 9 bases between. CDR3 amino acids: CASSCFFYGYTF. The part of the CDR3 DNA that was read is TGTGCCAGCAGCTGTTTTTTCTATGGC.

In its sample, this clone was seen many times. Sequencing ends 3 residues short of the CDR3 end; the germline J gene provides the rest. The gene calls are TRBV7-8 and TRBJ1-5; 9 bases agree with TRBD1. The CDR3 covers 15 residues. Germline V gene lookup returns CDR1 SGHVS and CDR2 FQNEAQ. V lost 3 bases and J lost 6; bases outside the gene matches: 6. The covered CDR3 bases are TGTGCCAGCAGCTTCCGGGACAGGGCTCGTCAGCCC. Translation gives CASSFRDRARQP. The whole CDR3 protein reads CASSFRDRARQPQHF.

The part of the CDR3 DNA that was read is TGCAGTGCTAACCCTCTAGCGGGGGGGCCTTCCTACAATGAG. Translating it yields CSANPLAGGPSYNE. The entire CDR3 reads CSANPLAGGPSYNEQFF. This chain links TRBV20-1 with TRBJ2-1, with 12 bases fitting TRBD2. Read data end 3 residues before the CDR3 end; the end is taken from the germline J gene. CDR1 and CDR2 (germline): DFQATT, SNEGSKA (reference sequence). This CDR3 is built from 17 residues. Trimming removed 4 bases from V and 1 base from J; junction bases left unmatched: 8.

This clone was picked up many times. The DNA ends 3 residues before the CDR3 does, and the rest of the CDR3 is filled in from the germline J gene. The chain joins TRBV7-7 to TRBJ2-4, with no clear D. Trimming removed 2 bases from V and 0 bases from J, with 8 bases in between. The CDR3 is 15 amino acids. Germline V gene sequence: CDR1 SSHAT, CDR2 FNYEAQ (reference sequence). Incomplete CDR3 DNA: TGTGCCAGCAGCTTAAAGGGCCGAGCCAAAAACATT. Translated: CASSLKGRAKNI. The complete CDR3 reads CASSLKGRAKNIQYF.

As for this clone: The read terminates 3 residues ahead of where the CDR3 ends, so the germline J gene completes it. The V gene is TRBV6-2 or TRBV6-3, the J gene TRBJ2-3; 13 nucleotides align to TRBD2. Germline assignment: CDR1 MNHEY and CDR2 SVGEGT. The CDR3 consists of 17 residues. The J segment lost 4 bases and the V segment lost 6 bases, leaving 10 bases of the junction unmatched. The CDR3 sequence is CASRLLLAGGLPDTQYF. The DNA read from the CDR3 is TGTGCCAGCAGACTATTACTAGCGGGGGGGCTTCCAGATACG.

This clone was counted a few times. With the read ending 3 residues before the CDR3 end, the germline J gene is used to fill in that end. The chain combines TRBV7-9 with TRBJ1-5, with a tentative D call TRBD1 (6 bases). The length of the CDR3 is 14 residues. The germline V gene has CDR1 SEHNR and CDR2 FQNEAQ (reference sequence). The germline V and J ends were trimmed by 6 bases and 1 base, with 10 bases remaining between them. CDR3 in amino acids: CASRPGQSNQPQHF. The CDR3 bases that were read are TGTGCCAGCAGGCCCGGACAGAGCAATCAGCCC.

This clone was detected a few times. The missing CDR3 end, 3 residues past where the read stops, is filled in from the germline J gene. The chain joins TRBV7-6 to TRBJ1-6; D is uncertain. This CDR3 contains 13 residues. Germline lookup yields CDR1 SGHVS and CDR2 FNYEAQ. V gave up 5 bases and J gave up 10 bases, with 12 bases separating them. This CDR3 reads CASSPRLESPLHF. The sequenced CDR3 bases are TGTGCCAGCAGCCCCCGACTGGAGTCACCC.

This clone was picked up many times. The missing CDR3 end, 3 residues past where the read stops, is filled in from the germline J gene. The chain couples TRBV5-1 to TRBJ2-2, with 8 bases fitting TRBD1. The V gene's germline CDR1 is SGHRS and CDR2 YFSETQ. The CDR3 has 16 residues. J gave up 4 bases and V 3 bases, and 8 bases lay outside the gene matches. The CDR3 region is CASSSRLTGVTGELFF. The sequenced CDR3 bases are TGCGCCAGCAGCTCCCGCCTGACAGGGGTCACCGGGGAG.

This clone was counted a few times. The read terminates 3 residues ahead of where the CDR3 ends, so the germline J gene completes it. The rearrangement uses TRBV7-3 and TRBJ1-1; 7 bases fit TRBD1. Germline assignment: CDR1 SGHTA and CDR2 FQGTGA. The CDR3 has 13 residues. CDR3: CASSSLRGQVAFF. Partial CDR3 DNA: TGTGCCAGCAGCTCCCTTAGGGGGCAGGTA.

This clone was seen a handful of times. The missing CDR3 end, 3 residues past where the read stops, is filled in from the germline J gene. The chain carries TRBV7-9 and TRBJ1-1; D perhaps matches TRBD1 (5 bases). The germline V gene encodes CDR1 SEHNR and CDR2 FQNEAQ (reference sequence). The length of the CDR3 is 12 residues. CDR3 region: CASSGADGQAFF. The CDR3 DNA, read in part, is TGTGCCAGCAGCGGGGCGGACGGGCAA.

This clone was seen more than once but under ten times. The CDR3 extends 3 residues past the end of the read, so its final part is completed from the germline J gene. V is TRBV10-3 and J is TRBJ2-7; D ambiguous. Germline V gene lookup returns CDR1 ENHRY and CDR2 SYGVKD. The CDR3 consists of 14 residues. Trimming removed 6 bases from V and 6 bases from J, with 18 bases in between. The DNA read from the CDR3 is TGTGCCATCAGGCTACAGCCGGTCGGTAGCGAG. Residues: CAIRLQPVGSE. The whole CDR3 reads CAIRLQPVGSEQYF.

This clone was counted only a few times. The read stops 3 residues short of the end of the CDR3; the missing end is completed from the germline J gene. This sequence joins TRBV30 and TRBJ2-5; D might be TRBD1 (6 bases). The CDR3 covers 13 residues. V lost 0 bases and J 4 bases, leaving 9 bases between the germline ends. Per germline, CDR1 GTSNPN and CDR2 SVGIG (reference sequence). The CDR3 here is CAWSVLRGETQYF. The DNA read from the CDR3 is TGTGCCTGGAGTGTTCTCAGGGGAGAGACC.

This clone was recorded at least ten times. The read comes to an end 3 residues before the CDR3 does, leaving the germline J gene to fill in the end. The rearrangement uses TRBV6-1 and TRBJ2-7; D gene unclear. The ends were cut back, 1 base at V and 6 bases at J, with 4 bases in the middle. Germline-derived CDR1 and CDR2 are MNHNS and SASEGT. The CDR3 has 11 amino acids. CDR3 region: CASSEVFEQYF. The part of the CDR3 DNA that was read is TGTGCCAGCAGTGAAGTATTCGAG.

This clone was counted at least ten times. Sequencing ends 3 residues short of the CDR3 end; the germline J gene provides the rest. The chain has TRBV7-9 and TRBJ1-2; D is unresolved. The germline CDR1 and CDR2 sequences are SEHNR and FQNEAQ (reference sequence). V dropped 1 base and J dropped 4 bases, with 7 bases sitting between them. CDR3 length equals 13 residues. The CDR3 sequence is CASSLGTFYGYTF. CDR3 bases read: TGTGCCAGCAGCTTAGGCACATTCTATGGC.

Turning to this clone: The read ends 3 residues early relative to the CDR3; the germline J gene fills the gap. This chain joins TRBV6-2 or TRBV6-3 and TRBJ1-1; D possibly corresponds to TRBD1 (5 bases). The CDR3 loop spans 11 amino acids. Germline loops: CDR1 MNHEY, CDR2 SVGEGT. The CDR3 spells CASSNAGWAFF. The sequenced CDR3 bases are TGTGCCAGCAGCAACGCAGGGTGG.

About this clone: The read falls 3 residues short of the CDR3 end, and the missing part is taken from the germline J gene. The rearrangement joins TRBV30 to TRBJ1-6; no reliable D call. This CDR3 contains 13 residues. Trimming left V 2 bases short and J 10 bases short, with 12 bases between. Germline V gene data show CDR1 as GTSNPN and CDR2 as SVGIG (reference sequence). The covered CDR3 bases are TGTGCCTGGAGTATGTTGATACGGTCACCC. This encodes CAWSMLIRSP. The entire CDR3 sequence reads CAWSMLIRSPLHF.

Partial CDR3 DNA: TGTGCCAGCAGTGCTCTCGGACAGGGGGATAATCAGCCC. It codes for CASSALGQGDNQP. The whole CDR3 protein is CASSALGQGDNQPQHF. The rearrangement uses TRBV6-1 and TRBJ1-5, with TRBD1 identical over 10 bases. The missing CDR3 end, 3 residues past where the read stops, is filled in from the germline J gene. The CDR3 covers 16 residues. Germline CDR1 reads MNHNS; CDR2 reads SASEGT. J gave up 4 bases and V 4 bases, and 7 bases lay outside the gene matches.

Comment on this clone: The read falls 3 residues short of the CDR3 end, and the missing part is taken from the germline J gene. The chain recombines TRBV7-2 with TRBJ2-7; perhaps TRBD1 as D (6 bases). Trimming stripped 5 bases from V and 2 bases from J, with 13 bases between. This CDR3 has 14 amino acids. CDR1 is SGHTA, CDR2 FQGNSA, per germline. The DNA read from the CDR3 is TGTGCCAGCAGCCGAGGACCAGGGGCCTACGAG. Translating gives CASSRGPGAYE. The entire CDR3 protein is CASSRGPGAYEQYF. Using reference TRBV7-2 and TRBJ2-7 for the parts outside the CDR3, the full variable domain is GAGVSQSPSNKVTEKGKDVELRCDPISGHTALYWYRQSLGQGLEFLIYFQGNSAPDKSGLPSDRFSAERTGGSVSTLTIQRTQQEDSAVYLCASSRGPGAYEQYFGPGTRLTVT.